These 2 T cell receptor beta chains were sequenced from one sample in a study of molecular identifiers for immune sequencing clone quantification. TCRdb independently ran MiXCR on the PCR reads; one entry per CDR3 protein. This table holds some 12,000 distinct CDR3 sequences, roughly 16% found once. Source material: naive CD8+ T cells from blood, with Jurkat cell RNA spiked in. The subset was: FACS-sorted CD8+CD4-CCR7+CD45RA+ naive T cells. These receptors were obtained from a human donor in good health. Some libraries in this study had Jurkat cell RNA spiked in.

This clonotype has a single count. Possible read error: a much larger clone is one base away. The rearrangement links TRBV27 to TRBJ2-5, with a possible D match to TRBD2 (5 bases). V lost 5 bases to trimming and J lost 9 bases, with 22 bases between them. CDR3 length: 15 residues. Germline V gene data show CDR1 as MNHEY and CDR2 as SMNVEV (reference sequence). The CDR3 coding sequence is TGTGCCAGCAGTAACCAACAGACGTCCGTGGAGGCCCAGTACTTC. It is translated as CASSNQQTSVEAQYF.

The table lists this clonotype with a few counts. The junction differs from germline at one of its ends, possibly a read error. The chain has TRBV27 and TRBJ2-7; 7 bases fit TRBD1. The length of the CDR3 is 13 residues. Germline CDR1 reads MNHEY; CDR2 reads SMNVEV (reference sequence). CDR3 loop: CASSPQGIYGQYF. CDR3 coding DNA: TGTGCCAGCAGTCCACAGGGGATTTACGGGCAGTACTTC.